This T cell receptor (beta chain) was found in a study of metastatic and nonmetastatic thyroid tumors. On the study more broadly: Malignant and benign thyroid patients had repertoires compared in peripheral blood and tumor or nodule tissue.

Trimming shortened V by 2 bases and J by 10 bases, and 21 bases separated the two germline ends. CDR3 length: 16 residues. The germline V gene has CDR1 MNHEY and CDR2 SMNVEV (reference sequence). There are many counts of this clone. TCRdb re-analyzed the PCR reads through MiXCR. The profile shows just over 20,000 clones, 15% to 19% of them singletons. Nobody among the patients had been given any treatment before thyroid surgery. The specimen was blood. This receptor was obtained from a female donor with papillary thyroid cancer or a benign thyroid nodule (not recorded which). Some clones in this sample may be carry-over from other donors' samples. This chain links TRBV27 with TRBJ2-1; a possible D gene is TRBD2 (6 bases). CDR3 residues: CASSLNPPAGAGEQFF. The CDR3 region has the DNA TGTGCCAGCAGTTTAAACCCCCCAGCGGGTGCGGGGGAGCAGTTCTTC.